The clone carrying this T cell receptor beta chain was picked up a small number of times. PCR primers comprised 60 Vbeta and 13 Jbeta primers. Sequenced by immunoSEQ multiplex PCR; TCRdb stores in-frame clones only, minus some. The sample records under 130,000 clones, around 60% being singletons. This entry comes from a study of cytomegalovirus exposure and HLA in healthy donors. Trimming removed 6 bases from V and 5 bases from J; junction bases left unmatched: 4. Per the germline V gene, CDR1 is MNHNS and CDR2 is SASEGT. This CDR3 region has 13 residues. The chain combines TRBV6-1 with TRBJ1-5, with 7 positions matching TRBD1. The sequence was collected from a man aged 30-40 years in good health and CMV-seropositive. Sequences were obtained from PBMCs. CDR3 nucleotide sequence: TGTGCCAGCAGCGCCGACAGGGATCAGCCCCAGCATTTT. Translation: CASSADRDQPQHF.